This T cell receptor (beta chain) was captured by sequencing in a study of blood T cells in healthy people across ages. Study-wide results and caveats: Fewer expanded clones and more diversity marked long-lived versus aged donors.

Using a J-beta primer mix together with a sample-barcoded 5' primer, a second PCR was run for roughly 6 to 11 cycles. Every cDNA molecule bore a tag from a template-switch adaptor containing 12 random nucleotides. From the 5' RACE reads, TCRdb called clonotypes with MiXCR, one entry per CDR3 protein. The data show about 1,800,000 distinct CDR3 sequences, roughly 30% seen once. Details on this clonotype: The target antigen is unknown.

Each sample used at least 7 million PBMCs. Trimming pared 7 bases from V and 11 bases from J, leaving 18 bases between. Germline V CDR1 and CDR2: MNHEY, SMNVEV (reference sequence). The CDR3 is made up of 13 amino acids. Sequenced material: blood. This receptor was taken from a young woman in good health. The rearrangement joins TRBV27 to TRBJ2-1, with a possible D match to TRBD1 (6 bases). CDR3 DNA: TGTGCCAGCACTCGCCGGGACACAGCCAAGCAGTTCTTC. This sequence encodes CASTRRDTAKQFF.